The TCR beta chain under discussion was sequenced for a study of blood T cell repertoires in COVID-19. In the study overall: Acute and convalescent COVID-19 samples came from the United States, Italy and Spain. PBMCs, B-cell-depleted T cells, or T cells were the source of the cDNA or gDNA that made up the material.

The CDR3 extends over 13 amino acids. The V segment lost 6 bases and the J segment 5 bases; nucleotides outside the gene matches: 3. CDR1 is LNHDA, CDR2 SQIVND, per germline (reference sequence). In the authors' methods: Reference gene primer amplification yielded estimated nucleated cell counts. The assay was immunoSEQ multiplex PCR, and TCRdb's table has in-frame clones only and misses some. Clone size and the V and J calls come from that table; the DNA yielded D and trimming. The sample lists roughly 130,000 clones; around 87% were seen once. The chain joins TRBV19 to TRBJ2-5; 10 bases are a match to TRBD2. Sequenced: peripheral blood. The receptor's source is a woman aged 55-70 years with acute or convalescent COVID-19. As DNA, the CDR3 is TGTGCCAGTAGCCTAGCGGGAGATGAGACCCAGTACTTC. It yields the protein CASSLAGDETQYF. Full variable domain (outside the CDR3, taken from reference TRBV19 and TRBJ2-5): DGGITQSPKYLFRKEGQNVTLSCEQNLNHDAMYWYRQDPGQGLRLIYYSQIVNDFQKGDIAEGYSVSREKKESFPLTVTSAQKNPTAFYLCASSLAGDETQYFGPGTRLLVL.